The 21 T cell receptor beta chains below were found in one sample sequenced in a study of cytomegalovirus exposure and HLA in healthy donors. TCRdb keeps only in-frame clones here, not all; method: immunoSEQ multiplex PCR. This table holds 150,000 to 200,000 clones, just under 85% found once. The sample consisted of PBMCs. The source is a man aged 30-40 years in good health and CMV-seropositive.

The chain carries TRBV4-1 and TRBJ2-7; TRBD1 aligns across 9 bases. CDR3 size: 16 residues. Germline V gene sequence: CDR1 MGHRA, CDR2 YSYEKL. V lost 1 base, J lost 1 base, and 5 bases stayed unmatched. The CDR3 coding sequence is TGCGCCAGCAGCCAAGTGTCACAGGGGGCTTCCTACGAGCAGTACTTC. It encodes CASSQVSQGASYEQYF.

In its sample, this clone was seen many times. The chain is built from TRBV6-4 and TRBJ2-5; 12 nucleotides align to TRBD1. The CDR3 has 15 residues. Germline CDR1 reads MRHNA; CDR2 reads SNTAGT. V lost 5 bases and J lost 5; bases outside the gene matches: 6. The CDR3 loop is CASSPGTGGVETQYF. DNA for the CDR3: TGTGCCAGCAGTCCCGGGACAGGGGGCGTCGAGACCCAGTACTTC.

This chain uses TRBV6-6 with TRBJ2-7; D may be TRBD2 (6 bases). V shed 3 bases and J shed 5 bases, with 14 bases lying between them. CDR1 and CDR2 (germline): MNHNY, SVGAGI (reference sequence). The CDR3 length is 14 residues. CDR3 DNA: TGTGCCAGCAGTTATTATAGCGGTTCCGACGAGCAGTACTTC. Amino acid sequence: CASSYYSGSDEQYF.

The V and J genes are TRBV15 and TRBJ1-1; D is unclear. CDR1 is LNHNV and CDR2 is YYDKDF in the germline V gene (reference sequence). Trimming pared 5 bases from V and 3 bases from J, leaving 7 bases between. This CDR3 is built from 12 residues. The CDR3 nucleotides read TGTGCCACCAGCTCATCGGACACTGAAGCTTTCTTT. Translating it yields CATSSSDTEAFF.

The chain combines TRBV4-3 with TRBJ1-1; D unresolved. V was trimmed by 0 bases and J by 4 bases, leaving 15 bases between them. The germline V gene encodes CDR1 LGHNA and CDR2 YSLEER. The CDR3 loop spans 16 amino acids. CDR3 DNA sequence: TGCGCCAGCAGCCAAGATACTCTCGGGTTAACCACTGAAGCTTTCTTT. Amino acids: CASSQDTLGLTTEAFF.

The chain recombines TRBV6-5 with TRBJ1-1; 7 bases map to TRBD1. The CDR3 is 15 residues long. V was clipped by 5 bases and J by 0 bases; unmatched bases: 6. The V gene's germline CDR1 is MNHEY and CDR2 SVGAGI. This CDR3 reads CASSRLTGMNTEAFF. The CDR3 DNA reads as TGTGCCAGCAGTCGTTTGACAGGGATGAACACTGAAGCTTTCTTT.

This chain joins TRBV9 and TRBJ2-6; 9 positions match TRBD2. The ends lost 0 bases at V and 4 bases at J; junction bases unmatched: 5. This CDR3 spans 17 amino acids. Germline V gene data show CDR1 as SGDLS and CDR2 as YYNGEE. CDR3 sequence reads: CASSVAGGGAGANVLTF. In DNA form, the CDR3 reads TGTGCCAGCAGCGTAGCCGGCGGGGGGGCCGGGGCCAACGTCCTGACTTTC. Supplemented by reference TRBV9 and TRBJ2-6, the full variable domain reads DSGVTQTPKHLITATGQRVTLRCSPRSGDLSVYWYQQSLDQGLQFLIQYYNGEERAKGNILERFSAQQFPDLHSELNLSSLELGDSALYFCASSVAGGGAGANVLTFGAGSRLTVL.

The count of this clone is one. The chain uses TRBV6-4 and TRBJ1-2; D gene ambiguous. With 0 bases removed from V and 8 bases from J, the gap between germline ends came to 13 bases. Per the germline V gene, CDR1 is MRHNA and CDR2 is SNTAGT. The CDR3 has 14 residues. The CDR3 sequence: CASSDSSPGKGYTF. In DNA form, the CDR3 reads TGTGCCAGCAGTGACTCGAGTCCGGGGAAAGGCTACACCTTC.

The V call is TRBV5-5, the J call TRBJ2-7, with a possible D match to TRBD1 (5 bases). The germline gives CDR1 SGHKS, CDR2 YYEKEE (reference sequence). With 4 bases removed from V and 4 bases from J, the gap between germline ends came to 12 bases. The CDR3 is 13 amino acids. The CDR3 DNA is TGTGCCAGCAGCCGTGACAGTTATTACGAGCAGTACTTC. Its translation: CASSRDSYYEQYF.

The V and J genes are TRBV7-2 and TRBJ2-7; possibly TRBD2 for D (6 bases). The CDR3 is 13 residues long. Germline CDR1 SGHTA, CDR2 FQGNSA. Trimming left V 4 bases short and J 5 bases short, with 12 bases between. As DNA, the CDR3 is TGTGCCAGCAGCTCAGTCGGAGGGAACGAGCAGTACTTC. It is translated as CASSSVGGNEQYF.

V is TRBV18 and J is TRBJ1-5, with 8 bases identical to TRBD1. With V trimmed by 2 bases and J by 7 bases, 4 bases remained unmatched. There are 14 residues in the CDR3. Germline CDR1 is KGHSH and CDR2 is LQKENI. The CDR3 nucleotides are TGTGCCAGCTCACCAATGACAGGGGAACAGCCCCAGCATTTT. This gives the protein CASSPMTGEQPQHF. The full variable domain, completed using reference TRBV18 and TRBJ1-5, is NAGVMQNPRHLVRRRGQEARLRCSPMKGHSHVYWYRQLPEEGLKFMVYLQKENIIDESGMPKERFSAEFPKEGPSILRIQQVVRGDSAAYFCASSPMTGEQPQHFGDGTRLSIL.

The chain has TRBV18 and TRBJ2-5, with unresolved D. V lost 3 bases, J lost 0 bases, and 2 bases lay in between. The CDR3 contains 12 residues. Germline CDR1 KGHSH, CDR2 LQKENI. CDR3 amino acids: CASSPYQETQYF. CDR3 nucleotides: TGTGCCAGCTCACCCTACCAAGAGACCCAGTACTTC.

This sequence joins TRBV19 and TRBJ2-1; 10 bases are a match to TRBD2. CDR1 LNHDA and CDR2 SQIVND come from the germline V gene (reference sequence). V lost 4 bases, J lost 2 bases, and 8 bases stayed unmatched. This CDR3 region has 17 residues. The CDR3 nucleotides read TGTGCCAGTAGTACCCAATCGACTAGCGGGCCCTACAATGAGCAGTTCTTC. Residues: CASSTQSTSGPYNEQFF.

In this sample, this clone turned up a few times. The chain recombines TRBV2 with TRBJ1-2, with 9 bases that match TRBD1. Germline V gene lookup returns CDR1 SNHLY and CDR2 FYNNEI. This CDR3 has 14 amino acids. V shed 4 bases and J 8 bases; nucleotides not matched to a gene: 8. The CDR3: CASSGGQGFEGYTF. The DNA for the CDR3 is TGTGCCAGCAGTGGTGGACAGGGGTTCGAGGGCTACACCTTC.

The gene calls are TRBV6-6 and TRBJ2-7; no clear D gene. Trimming removed 2 bases at V and 4 bases at J, with 6 bases between. Germline CDR1 reads MNHNY; CDR2 reads SVGAGI (reference sequence). The CDR3 runs to 12 residues. The CDR3 sequence is CASSYAEYEQYF. The CDR3 coding sequence is TGTGCCAGCAGTTACGCGGAGTACGAGCAGTACTTC.

The J gene is TRBJ1-2, the V gene TRBV4-3; no clear D gene. CDR1 is LGHNA, CDR2 YSLEER, per germline. The length of the CDR3 is 13 residues. Trimming pared 0 bases from V and 8 bases from J, leaving 10 bases between. In DNA, the CDR3 is TGCGCCAGCAGCCAAGAGCAGAGGAAAGGCTACACCTTC. It codes for CASSQEQRKGYTF.

The chain uses TRBV9 and TRBJ1-2; no clear D. V was pared by 1 base and J by 0 bases, with 7 bases between. CDR1 SGDLS and CDR2 YYNGEE come from the germline V gene. CDR3 size: 14 residues. The CDR3 coding sequence is TGTGCCAGCAGCGTATCAGATACTAACTATGGCTACACCTTC. Amino acid sequence: CASSVSDTNYGYTF.

V gene TRBV27 combines with J gene TRBJ2-7; D is undetermined. V lost 6 bases and J lost 0, with 9 bases in between. Germline CDR1 reads MNHEY; CDR2 reads SMNVEV (reference sequence). This CDR3 is built from 13 residues. The CDR3: CASSWSSSYEQYF. As DNA, the CDR3 is TGTGCCAGCAGCTGGTCCAGCTCCTACGAGCAGTACTTC.

This clone was seen a single time. The V gene is TRBV5-4, the J gene TRBJ2-5, with a possible D match to TRBD1 (5 bases). The germline gives CDR1 SGHNT, CDR2 YYREEE (reference sequence). The V end was cut by 5 bases, the J end by 8 bases, with 16 bases between. CDR3 length: 13 amino acids. The chain's CDR3 is CASSFDSSRTQYF. The CDR3, as DNA: TGTGCCAGCAGTTTCGACAGTAGTAGAACCCAGTACTTC. The complete variable domain, with remaining parts taken from reference TRBV5-4 and TRBJ2-5, reads ETGVTQSPTHLIKTRGQQVTLRCSSQSGHNTVSWYQQALGQGPQFIFQYYREEENGRGNFPPRFSGLQFPNYSSELNVNALELDDSALYLCASSFDSSRTQYFGPGTRLLVL.

The rearrangement links TRBV7-9 to TRBJ2-7, with a possible D match to TRBD2 (5 bases). The CDR3 length is 13 residues. Germline loops: CDR1 SEHNR, CDR2 FQNEAQ (reference sequence). Trimming left V 5 bases short and J 1 base short, with 9 bases between. CDR3 coding DNA: TGTGCCAGCAGCGCGGAGGATTCCTACGAGCAGTACTTC. Translation gives CASSAEDSYEQYF.

The V call is TRBV5-6, the J call TRBJ2-1, with 7 bases that match TRBD2. The CDR3 consists of 17 residues. V lost 0 bases and J lost 0; bases outside the gene matches: 6. From germline, CDR1 is SGHDT and CDR2 YYEEEE. The CDR3 region has the DNA TGTGCCAGCAGCTTGGTGAGCGGGGCCGGCTCCTACAATGAGCAGTTCTTC. Translated: CASSLVSGAGSYNEQFF. Full variable domain (missing parts from reference TRBV5-6 and TRBJ2-1): DAGVTQSPTHLIKTRGQQVTLRCSPKSGHDTVSWYQQALGQGPQFIFQYYEEEERQRGNFPDRFSGHQFPNYSSELNVNALLLGDSALYLCASSLVSGAGSYNEQFFGPGTRLTVL.